This T cell receptor beta chain was recorded in a study of shared clonotypes between healthy human individuals. Study-wide results and limits: Clonotype sharing among donors likely depends on sequencing depth. Between a handful of donors, naive CD4 clonotypes were shared at a level of around 4.9%.

As regards this clone: The antigen remains unidentified.

Donors included only healthy HIV-negative adults lacking recent acute infections or vaccinations. Investigators divided CD4+ cells into CD45RA+ naive and CD45RA-negative memory subsets. Produced via immunoSEQ multiplex PCR; TCRdb's table is partial and in-frame only. The top ten hold approximately 1% of the sample, which has about 1.5 million clones, approximately 97% seen once. CDR1 and CDR2 (germline): SEHNR, FQNEAQ (reference sequence). Trimming took off 5 bases at V and 7 bases at J, with 17 bases between the two ends. The CDR3 has 14 residues. This TCR was sampled from a man aged 25-40 years in good health. The chain recombines TRBV7-9 with TRBJ1-1; D not resolved. The specimen sequenced was naive CD4+ T cells sorted from blood. Noted subset: CD45RA+ positively selected. The CDR3 is CASSLLSATDEAFF. The DNA of the CDR3 is TGTGCCAGCAGCCTGCTTAGCGCGACGGATGAAGCTTTCTTT. Variable domain in full (rest from reference TRBV7-9 and TRBJ1-1): DTGVSQNPRHKITKRGQNVTFRCDPISEHNRLYWYRQTLGQGPEFLTYFQNEAQLEKSRLLSDRFSAERPKGSFSTLEIQRTEQGDSAMYLCASSLLSATDEAFFGQGTRLTVV.